One T cell receptor (beta chain) is described in this entry. The antigen is not known. This sample is part of a study of shared clonotypes between healthy human individuals. General observations from the study: Relative to their counterparts shared across all four donors, non-shared clonotypes exhibited diminished generation probabilities. Genetic and exposure-history diversity was limited by the few donors.

The material for each subset, its genomic DNA, was split evenly across several immunoSEQ plates. As handled by the study authors: Junction-only sequences produced by ImmunoSEQ had no quality scores, so filtering differed. TCRdb's table, derived via immunoSEQ multiplex PCR, lists solely in-frame clones and lacks some. V and J calls and clone size are given by that table; D and trimming were obtained from the DNA. Of about 2.4 million clones listed, approximately 94% were seen once; the top ten hold around 0.14%. This CDR3 contains 13 residues. The ends lost 9 bases at V and 4 bases at J; junction bases unmatched: 8. From germline, CDR1 is MNHEY and CDR2 SVGAGI.

Sequencing was done on a sample of naive CD4+ T cells sorted from blood. Subset denoted: CD45RA+ positively selected. The TCR originated in a young man in good health. The chain joins TRBV6-5 to TRBJ2-7; 8 nucleotides agree with TRBD1. The CDR3 loop is CASSQGALYEQYF. The DNA for the CDR3 is TGTGCCAGTAGCCAGGGGGCGTTGTACGAGCAGTACTTC.